These 10 T cell receptor beta chains originate from one sample sequenced in a study of chemoradiotherapy in HPV16-positive cancers. Sequencing used immunoSEQ multiplex PCR; TCRdb keeps in-frame clones, though not all of them. This table has about 7,000 clones, roughly four fifths appearing once. Sequencing used tumor tissue, obtained from a patient who underwent chemoradiotherapy. Receptors were obtained from a human donor with HPV-associated anogenital cancer.

This chain links TRBV9 with TRBJ1-5; TRBD1 might be the D (5 bases). The CDR3 totals 15 residues. The germline gives CDR1 SGDLS, CDR2 YYNGEE. V lost 0 bases and J 6 bases, leaving 13 bases between the germline ends. CDR3 bases: TGTGCCAGCAGCGTAGGGGGCCTGGCAGGTCAGCCCCAGCATTTT. It encodes CASSVGGLAGQPQHF.

The rearrangement uses TRBV18 and TRBJ1-6; no firm D call. CDR1 and CDR2 from the germline V gene are KGHSH and LQKENI. V lost 6 bases, J lost 4 bases, and 13 bases lay in between. This CDR3 is built from 15 residues. This CDR3 is CASSPPEGYNSPLHF. The CDR3 DNA reads TGTGCCAGCTCCCCCCCCGAGGGTTATAATTCACCCCTCCACTTT.

V and J are TRBV19 and TRBJ2-1; 7 bases agree with TRBD1. V shed 6 bases, J shed 8 bases, and the junction held 7 bases outside the gene matches. In germline, CDR1 is LNHDA, CDR2 SQIVND (reference sequence). The CDR3 is 13 amino acids. This CDR3 is CASRRQGQDEQFF. CDR3 sequence (DNA): TGTGCCAGTAGACGACAGGGCCAGGATGAGCAGTTCTTC. Filled out from reference TRBV19 and TRBJ2-1, the complete variable domain reads DGGITQSPKYLFRKEGQNVTLSCEQNLNHDAMYWYRQDPGQGLRLIYYSQIVNDFQKGDIAEGYSVSREKKESFPLTVTSAQKNPTAFYLCASRRQGQDEQFFGPGTRLTVL.

This clone was recorded only once. V and J are TRBV11-2 and TRBJ2-5, with 10 bases fitting TRBD2. This CDR3 region has 15 residues. V lost 1 base and J lost 8; bases outside the gene matches: 7. The V gene's germline CDR1 is SGHAT and CDR2 FQNNGV. The CDR3 region is CASSLVASGGNTQYF. Written as DNA, the CDR3 is TGTGCCAGCAGCTTAGTGGCTAGCGGGGGAAATACCCAGTACTTC.

This chain joins TRBV5-1 and TRBJ2-3; unclear D gene. Germline V gene sequence: CDR1 SGHRS, CDR2 YFSETQ. The CDR3 contains 16 residues. Trimming took 4 bases from V and 0 from J, leaving 15 bases between them. CDR3 sequence: CASSPGWTDSTDTQYF. The CDR3 nucleotides are TGCGCCAGCAGCCCCGGCTGGACGGATAGCACAGATACGCAGTATTTT.

The J gene is TRBJ2-2, the V gene TRBV2; no firm D call. The CDR3 sequence is 14 residues long. V was pared by 5 bases and J by 2 bases, with 9 bases between. The V gene's germline CDR1 is SNHLY and CDR2 FYNNEI. This CDR3 reads CASSPDTNTGELFF. The CDR3 coding sequence is TGTGCCAGCAGTCCCGACACCAACACCGGGGAGCTGTTTTTT.

The gene calls are TRBV6-6 and TRBJ2-3; TRBD2 aligns across 7 bases. Trimming took 7 bases from V and 8 from J; bases not matched to a gene: 12. In germline, CDR1 is MNHNY, CDR2 SVGAGI (reference sequence). This CDR3 has 14 residues. The CDR3 is CASKKTGGFGTQYF. CDR3 DNA sequence: TGTGCCAGCAAAAAAACGGGGGGTTTTGGTACGCAGTATTTT.

This chain connects TRBV28 to TRBJ1-1, with D possibly matching TRBD1 (6 bases). Germline V CDR1 and CDR2: MDHEN, SYDVKM. V was trimmed by 7 bases and J by 6 bases, leaving 15 bases between them. This CDR3 region has 13 residues. The CDR3 sequence is CASTLGGMAEAFF. The CDR3 nucleotides are TGTGCCAGCACTCTAGGGGGGATGGCTGAAGCTTTCTTT.

The V gene is TRBV7-9, the J gene TRBJ1-2; tentative D call: TRBD1 (5 bases). The germline CDR1 and CDR2 sequences are SEHNR and FQNEAQ (reference sequence). V gave up 7 bases and J gave up 2 bases, with 11 bases separating them. The CDR3 spans 13 residues. CDR3 nucleotides: TGTGCCAGCACCCCGACAGTGAACTATGGCTACACCTTC. As protein: CASTPTVNYGYTF.

The V and J genes are TRBV2 and TRBJ2-5; a possible D gene is TRBD2 (7 bases). In germline, CDR1 is SNHLY, CDR2 FYNNEI. V lost 2 bases and J 5 bases, leaving 15 bases between the germline ends. There are 15 residues in the CDR3. CDR3 in amino acids: CASSEPRGGGETQYF. CDR3 nucleotides: TGTGCCAGCAGTGAACCGAGGGGGGGCGGTGAGACCCAGTACTTC.